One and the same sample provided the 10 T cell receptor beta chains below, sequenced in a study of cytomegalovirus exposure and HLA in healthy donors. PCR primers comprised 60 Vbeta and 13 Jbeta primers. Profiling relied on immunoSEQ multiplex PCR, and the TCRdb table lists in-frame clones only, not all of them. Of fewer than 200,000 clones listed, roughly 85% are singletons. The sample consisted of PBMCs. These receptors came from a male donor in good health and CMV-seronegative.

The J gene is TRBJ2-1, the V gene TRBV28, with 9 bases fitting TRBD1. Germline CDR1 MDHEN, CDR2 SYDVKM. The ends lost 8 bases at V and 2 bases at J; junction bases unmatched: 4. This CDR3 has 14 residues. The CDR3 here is CASGTGGPYNEQFF. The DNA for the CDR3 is TGTGCCAGCGGAACAGGGGGCCCCTACAATGAGCAGTTCTTC.

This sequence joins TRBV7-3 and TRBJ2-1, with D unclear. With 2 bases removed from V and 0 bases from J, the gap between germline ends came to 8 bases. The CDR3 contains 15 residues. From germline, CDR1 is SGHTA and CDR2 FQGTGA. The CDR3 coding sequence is TGTGCCAGCAGCTTAGAACGGAGCTCCTACAATGAGCAGTTCTTC. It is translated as CASSLERSSYNEQFF.

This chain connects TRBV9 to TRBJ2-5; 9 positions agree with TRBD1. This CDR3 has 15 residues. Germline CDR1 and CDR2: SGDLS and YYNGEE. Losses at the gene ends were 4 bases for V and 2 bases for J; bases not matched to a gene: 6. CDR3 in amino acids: CASSRGTGRQETQYF. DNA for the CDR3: TGTGCCAGCAGCAGGGGGACAGGGAGGCAAGAGACCCAGTACTTC.

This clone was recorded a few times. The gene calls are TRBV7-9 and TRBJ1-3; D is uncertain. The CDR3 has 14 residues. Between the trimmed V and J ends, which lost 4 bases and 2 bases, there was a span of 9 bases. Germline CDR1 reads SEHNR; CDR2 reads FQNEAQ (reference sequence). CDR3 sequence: CASSSDSAGNTIYF. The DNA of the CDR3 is TGTGCCAGCAGCTCTGACTCTGCTGGAAACACCATATATTTT.

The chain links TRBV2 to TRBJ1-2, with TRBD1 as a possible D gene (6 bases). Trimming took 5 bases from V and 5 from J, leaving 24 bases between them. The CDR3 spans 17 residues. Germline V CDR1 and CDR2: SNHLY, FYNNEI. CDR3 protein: CASSSRRQGKDYYGYTF. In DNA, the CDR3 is TGTGCCAGCAGTTCCCGTAGGCAGGGGAAAGATTATTATGGCTACACCTTC.

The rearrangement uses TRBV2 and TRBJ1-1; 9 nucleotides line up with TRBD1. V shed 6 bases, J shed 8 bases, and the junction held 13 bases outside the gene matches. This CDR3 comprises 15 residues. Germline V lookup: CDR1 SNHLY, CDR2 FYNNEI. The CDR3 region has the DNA TGTGCCAGCAGGCGGGACAGGGCGGGGATTGGGGAAGCTTTCTTT. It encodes CASRRDRAGIGEAFF.

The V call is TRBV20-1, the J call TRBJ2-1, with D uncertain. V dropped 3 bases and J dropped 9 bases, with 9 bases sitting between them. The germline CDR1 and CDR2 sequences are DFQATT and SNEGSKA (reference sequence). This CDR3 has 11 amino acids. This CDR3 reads CSASQATEQFF. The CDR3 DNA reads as TGCAGTGCTAGTCAAGCAACTGAGCAGTTCTTC.

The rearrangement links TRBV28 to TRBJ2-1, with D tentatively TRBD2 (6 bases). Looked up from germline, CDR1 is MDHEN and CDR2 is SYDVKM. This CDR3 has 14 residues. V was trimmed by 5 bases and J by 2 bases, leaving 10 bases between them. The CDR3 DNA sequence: TGTGCCAGCAGTGGACTATTAGCCTACAATGAGCAGTTCTTC. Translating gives CASSGLLAYNEQFF.

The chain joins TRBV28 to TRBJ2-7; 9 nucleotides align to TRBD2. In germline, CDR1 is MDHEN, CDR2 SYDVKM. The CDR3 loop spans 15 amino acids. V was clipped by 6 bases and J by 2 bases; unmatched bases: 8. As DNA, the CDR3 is TGTGCCAGCAGACCCACTAGCGGGTTCCCCTACGAGCAGTACTTC. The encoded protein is CASRPTSGFPYEQYF.

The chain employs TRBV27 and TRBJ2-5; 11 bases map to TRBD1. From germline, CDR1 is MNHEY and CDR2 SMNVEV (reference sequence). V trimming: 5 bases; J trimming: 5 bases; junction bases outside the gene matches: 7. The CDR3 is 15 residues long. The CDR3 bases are TGTGCCAGCAGTCCCGGGACAGGGGGGAGGGAGACCCAGTACTTC. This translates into CASSPGTGGRETQYF.